This T cell receptor (beta chain) was profiled in a study of shared clonotypes between healthy human individuals. The study enrolled healthy HIV-negative adults without recent acute infections or vaccinations as donors. Donors, without exception, were Caucasian adults residing in Nashville, Tennessee. Unmatched junction bases numbered 9, after V lost 6 bases and J lost 7 bases. CDR3 length equals 14 residues. Germline CDR1 WNHNN, CDR2 SYGVQD (reference sequence). To note about this clone: The antigen remains unidentified.

When replicate PCRs were run on sorted subsets, they used around 0.2 ug DNA, some 29,000 T cell genomes. Data came from immunoSEQ multiplex PCR; TCRdb stores just in-frame clones and leaves some out. The sample carries some 790,000 clones, over 60% recorded once. Notes on the study in general: Relative to memory subsets, naive subsets generally showed larger estimated richness.

The receptor was derived from a young woman in good health. The sample comprised memory CD4+ T cells sorted from blood. Subset here: CD45RA-negative fraction. The chain links TRBV10-1 to TRBJ2-1; 7 bases agree with TRBD1. The CDR3 nucleotides read TGCGCCAGCAGACGGGACAGCTGGGGGAATGAGCAGTTCTTC. Its protein product is CASRRDSWGNEQFF.